This T cell receptor (beta chain) was profiled in a study of CD8+ T cells in alopecia areata (dated by TCRdb to the late 2010s). Context from the whole study: Treated patients were enrolled in an open-label pilot trial of oral tofacitinib, 5 to 10 mg twice daily, for moderate-to-severe alopecia areata. RNA came from the PAXgene miRNA kit for fixed scalp, the miRNeasy kit for PBMCs, and the RNeasy kit for mouse skin. Human TCRbeta sequencing covered scalp tissue and sorted CD4+ and CD8+ peripheral blood T cells from patchy and totalis/universalis alopecia areata patients and healthy controls. Scalp clonality was compared across normal scalp (n=4), patchy alopecia areata scalp (n=8), and alopecia totalis/universalis scalp (n=8). TCRbeta CDR3 regions were amplified by immunoSEQ multiplex PCR with 35 Vbeta forward and 13 Jbeta reverse primers. Tofacitinib-treated patients had biopsies at baseline and at 4 and 24 weeks of treatment, with a later scalp biopsy in several patients. Disease severity in treated patients was measured with the SALT score, which quantifies the percentage of affected scalp surface area. Tofacitinib was given for 6 to 18 months, followed by 6 months of follow-up off drug to assess delayed response and recurrence. The study used high-throughput TCRbeta sequencing to examine T cell clonal expansion in alopecia areata, in both the C3H/HeJ mouse model and human patients.

Broad study findings and their caveats: TCR sequences shared between patients were less clear than in mice, possibly partly because of HLA diversity in the patient population. Scalp clonality and the number of expanded CD8+ clones among the top 100 scalp clones were significantly decreased by tofacitinib. Because the treated cohort was small and had just a single nonresponder, larger studies are needed to establish links between baseline CD8+ expansion and response. Resident alphabeta T cells in normal human skin are also sequenced, complicating scalp TCR repertoire analysis, unlike mouse skin dominated by gammadelta T cells. During tofacitinib treatment, many expanded lesional clones remained in scalp and blood, and this persistence may partly explain relapse after treatment is stopped. Compared with normal scalp, lesional scalp had higher clonality and more expanded CD8+ clones, particularly in alopecia totalis/universalis, a pattern that suggests antigenic drive.

As regards this clone: Its antigen remains undetermined. No base qualities exist here, and no much larger clone lies one base off it.

The sample's time point label, decoded: around 22 weeks on oral tofacitinib. What this sample's treatment or condition label stands for: oral pan-JAK inhibitor, 5-10 mg twice daily. From alopecia areata patients, peripheral blood was collected along with lesional scalp punch biopsies. PBMCs were isolated by density centrifugation and stained for CD3, CD4 and CD8, after which CD4+ and CD8+ T cells were sorted on a FACSAria. The CDR3 covers 16 residues, taking in both the cysteine and the phenylalanine. Of the read, only the CDR3 DNA is kept; its 48 bases are in frame from base 1. CDR1 is given as MNHEY and CDR2 as SVGAGI, both from the germline V gene. V ends up 0 bases short and J 4 bases short, with an unmatched junction base count of 8. Library construction relied on the immunoSEQ multiplex PCR assay. To provide template for TCR sequencing, every sample had RNA extracted and reverse transcribed into cDNA. First-strand cDNA was synthesized using SuperScript III with a 2:1 mix of oligo-dT and random hexamers. A synthetic immune receptor repertoire was used to measure amplification bias, and any remaining bias was corrected computationally. The paper's data handling went like this. Raw reads were preprocessed to remove errors, and CDR3 was defined according to IMGT conventions as the region from the conserved cysteine to phenylalanine. Clonality was computed as 1 minus the Shannon entropy, with the entropy normalized by log2 of the number of productive unique TCRs. Scalp TCRbeta sequences were cross-referenced with sorted blood CD4 and CD8 repertoires so that the CD4 or CD8 identity of scalp clones could be inferred. The immuneACCESS repertoire file appears here via TCRdb, limited to in-frame rearrangements. These files lack a portion of the clones; in checked studies, under half of the deficit traces to unresolved V genes, and the cause of the others is not known. V and J calls plus clone size are reproduced from that table; the DNA served to infer D and trimming. The sample contains approximately 200,000 clones, roughly 64% of them found a single time. The ten most abundant clones make up roughly 5% of the sample.

The sample was CD4+ T cells sorted from blood, taken at week 24, from a patient treated with tofacitinib. This clonotype was sampled from a human donor with alopecia areata. The sequence links TRBV6-5 to TRBJ2-5; TRBD1 matches 7 bases in the middle. The CDR3 has the sequence CASSYSRTGQGETQYF. The DNA is TGTGCCAGCAGTTACTCGAGGACAGGCCAGGGAGAGACCCAGTACTTC.